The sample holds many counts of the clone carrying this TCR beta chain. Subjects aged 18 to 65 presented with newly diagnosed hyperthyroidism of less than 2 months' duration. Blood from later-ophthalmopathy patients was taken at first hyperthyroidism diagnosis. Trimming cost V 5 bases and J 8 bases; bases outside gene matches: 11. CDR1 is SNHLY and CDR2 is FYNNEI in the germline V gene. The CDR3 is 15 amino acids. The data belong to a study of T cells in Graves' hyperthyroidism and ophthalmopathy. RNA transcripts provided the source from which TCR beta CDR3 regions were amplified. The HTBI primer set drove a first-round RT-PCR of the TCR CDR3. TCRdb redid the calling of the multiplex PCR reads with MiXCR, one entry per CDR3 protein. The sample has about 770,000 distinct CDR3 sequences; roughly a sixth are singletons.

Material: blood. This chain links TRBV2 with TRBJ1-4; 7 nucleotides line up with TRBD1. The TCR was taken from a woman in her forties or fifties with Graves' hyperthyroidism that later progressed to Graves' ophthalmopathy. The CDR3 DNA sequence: TGTGCCAGCAGTAATGGAGGGGGCTTATTCGAAAAACTGTTTTTT. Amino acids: CASSNGGGLFEKLFF.